The 18 T cell receptor beta chains below all came from one sample that was sequenced in a study of PD-1 blockade in classical Hodgkin lymphoma. Clones were sequenced by immunoSEQ multiplex PCR, and TCRdb holds only the in-frame ones, with some missing. The sample includes several thousand clones, over 70% of them seen just once. Stated time point: newly diagnosed, previously untreated cHL patient sample. The sequenced sample was peripheral blood mononuclear cells (PBMCs). The receptors were gathered from a human donor with classical Hodgkin lymphoma.

The rearrangement links TRBV19 to TRBJ2-3; D may be TRBD1 or TRBD2 (5 bases each). Germline V gene data show CDR1 as LNHDA and CDR2 as SQIVND (reference sequence). This CDR3 has 18 residues. V lost 1 base and J lost 2, with 19 bases in between. CDR3 sequence reads: CASSIGPGTRRPTDTQYF. CDR3 coding DNA: TGTGCCAGTAGTATAGGTCCCGGGACCCGGCGGCCCACAGATACGCAGTATTTT. The full variable domain, completed using reference TRBV19 and TRBJ2-3, is DGGITQSPKYLFRKEGQNVTLSCEQNLNHDAMYWYRQDPGQGLRLIYYSQIVNDFQKGDIAEGYSVSREKKESFPLTVTSAQKNPTAFYLCASSIGPGTRRPTDTQYFGPGTRLTVL.

The chain links TRBV5-1 to TRBJ1-1; D gene ambiguous. The CDR3 sequence is 12 residues long. Germline CDR1 SGHRS, CDR2 YFSETQ. Between the trimmed V and J ends, which lost 6 bases and 4 bases, there was a span of 10 bases. CDR3 protein: CASIGPGTEAFF. CDR3 bases: TGCGCCAGCATCGGTCCGGGCACTGAAGCTTTCTTT.

The chain employs TRBV5-1 and TRBJ2-7; 10 bases agree with TRBD1. Germline assignment: CDR1 SGHRS and CDR2 YFSETQ. V was pared by 4 bases and J by 2 bases, with 6 bases of the junction left unmatched. CDR3 size: 15 residues. This CDR3 is CASSPRDRGTYEQYF. The CDR3 nucleotides are TGCGCCAGCAGCCCGCGGGACAGGGGAACCTACGAGCAGTACTTC.

The chain carries TRBV29-1 and TRBJ2-5; D possibly matches TRBD1 or TRBD2 (5 bases each). This CDR3 comprises 13 residues. Trimming cost V 4 bases and J 5 bases, with 14 bases left between them. Germline CDR1 is SQVTM and CDR2 is ANQGSEA. CDR3 nucleotide sequence: TGCAGCGTTGGGGGCTCGGGACCGGAGACCCAGTACTTC. Encoded protein: CSVGGSGPETQYF.

This sequence joins TRBV18 and TRBJ1-4; TRBD1 is a possible D gene (5 bases). This CDR3 spans 13 amino acids. The germline V and J ends were trimmed by 5 bases and 8 bases, with 12 bases remaining between them. CDR1 and CDR2 (germline): KGHSH, LQKENI. The CDR3 coding sequence is TGTGCCAGCTCAGTCGGGGCCGGCGAAAAACTGTTTTTT. Encoded protein: CASSVGAGEKLFF.

Comments on this clone: The sample carries other DNA sequences with the same CDR3. The J gene is TRBJ1-4, the V gene TRBV18; D is unclear. CDR3 length: 14 amino acids. The V and J ends lost 3 bases and 5 bases respectively, with 10 bases between them. Germline loops: CDR1 KGHSH, CDR2 LQKENI. The chain's CDR3 is CASSPDSGNEKLFF. CDR3 DNA: TGTGCCAGCTCACCGGACTCGGGGAATGAAAAACTGTTTTTT.

J is TRBJ1-5 and V is TRBV28; 8 nucleotides match TRBD1. V shed 8 bases and J 2 bases; nucleotides not matched to a gene: 2. CDR3 size: 13 residues. Looked up from germline, CDR1 is MDHEN and CDR2 is SYDVKM. This CDR3 reads CASQQGGNQPQHF. CDR3 in DNA: TGTGCCAGCCAACAGGGGGGCAATCAGCCCCAGCATTTT.

This chain links TRBV5-1 with TRBJ2-1, with D possibly called TRBD1 or TRBD2 (5 bases each). CDR3 length equals 14 residues. The germline V and J ends were trimmed by 5 bases and 9 bases, with 18 bases remaining between them. The V gene's germline CDR1 is SGHRS and CDR2 YFSETQ. The CDR3 DNA is TGCGCCAGCAGTCCGGGACCTGGTGAAGGTGAGCAGTTCTTC. Translation: CASSPGPGEGEQFF.

This chain joins TRBV6-4 and TRBJ2-1; D may be TRBD1 or TRBD2 (5 bases each). The CDR3 has 15 amino acids. CDR1 and CDR2 (germline): MRHNA, SNTAGT. V was pared by 6 bases and J by 4 bases, with 16 bases between. The CDR3 reads CASSLKGEGYNEQFF. The CDR3 coding sequence is TGTGCCAGCAGCCTAAAGGGAGAGGGGTACAATGAGCAGTTCTTC.

In this sample, this clone turned up once. This chain connects TRBV30 to TRBJ2-3, with D perhaps matching TRBD1 (5 bases). Per germline, CDR1 GTSNPN and CDR2 SVGIG (reference sequence). The CDR3 has 13 residues. Deletions cut 2 bases from V and 9 bases from J, with 15 bases between. The chain's CDR3 is CAWSPPGAVTQYF. CDR3 DNA: TGTGCCTGGAGTCCCCCTGGGGCTGTGACGCAGTATTTT.

The V gene is TRBV19, the J gene TRBJ2-3; 8 bases fit TRBD1. This CDR3 contains 16 residues. Per germline, CDR1 LNHDA and CDR2 SQIVND (reference sequence). Trimming cost V 1 base and J 4 bases; bases outside gene matches: 7. CDR3: CASSIGAGGAADTQYF. As DNA, the CDR3 is TGTGCCAGTAGTATAGGGGCAGGGGGCGCCGCAGATACGCAGTATTTT.

This rearrangement joins TRBV6-1 to TRBJ2-1; no firm D call. The CDR3 totals 14 residues. Germline V gene lookup returns CDR1 MNHNS and CDR2 SASEGT. With 2 bases removed from V and 6 bases from J, the gap between germline ends came to 11 bases. Here the CDR3 DNA reads TGTGCCAGCAGTGAATTAAGGTTTGCCAATGAGCAGTTCTTC. It encodes CASSELRFANEQFF.

The J gene is TRBJ2-7, the V gene TRBV7-9, with no clear D. Deletions cut 4 bases from V and 3 bases from J, with 7 bases between. The CDR3 is made up of 12 amino acids. The germline gives CDR1 SEHNR, CDR2 FQNEAQ (reference sequence). CDR3 sequence reads: CASSSLSYEQYF. Here the CDR3 DNA reads TGTGCCAGCAGCTCCCTTAGCTACGAGCAGTACTTC. Filled out from reference TRBV7-9 and TRBJ2-7, the complete variable domain reads DTGVSQNPRHKITKRGQNVTFRCDPISEHNRLYWYRQTLGQGPEFLTYFQNEAQLEKSRLLSDRFSAERPKGSFSTLEIQRTEQGDSAMYLCASSSLSYEQYFGPGTRLTVT.

This chain uses TRBV7-9 with TRBJ1-3, with D maybe TRBD1 (6 bases). The CDR3 loop spans 14 amino acids. Germline V gene data show CDR1 as SEHNR and CDR2 as FQNEAQ (reference sequence). Trimming cost V 5 bases and J 2 bases, with 10 bases left between them. The CDR3 DNA sequence: TGTGCCAGCAGCACCACAGGGCCTGGAAACACCATATATTTT. This encodes CASSTTGPGNTIYF.

The V and J genes are TRBV6-6 and TRBJ2-3; TRBD2 matches 7 bases. The CDR3 has 12 amino acids. V dropped 6 bases and J dropped 11; count of bases not matched to a gene: 8. CDR1 and CDR2 (germline): MNHNY, SVGAGI (reference sequence). The CDR3 region has the DNA TGTGCCAGCAGCCCGCGGGGGAGGAGGCAGTATTTT. Translated, it gives CASSPRGRRQYF.

The rearrangement joins TRBV23-1 to TRBJ2-7; D possibly matches TRBD1 or TRBD2 (7 bases each). TRBV23-1 is labeled an ORF, and its function is uncertain. The CDR3 length is 16 residues. Trimming shortened V by 3 bases and J by 1 base, and 16 bases separated the two germline ends. The CDR3 coding sequence is TGCGCCAGCAGTCATCTACCCAGGGGGGGGTCCTACGAGCAGTACTTC. It encodes CASSHLPRGGSYEQYF.

J is TRBJ2-2 and V is TRBV6-4; a weak D match, TRBD2 (5 bases). Germline CDR1 and CDR2: MRHNA and SNTAGT. CDR3 length equals 14 residues. The V end was cut by 0 bases, the J end by 3 bases, with 5 bases between. In DNA form, the CDR3 reads TGTGCCAGCAGTGACTCGAGGGACACCGGGGAGCTGTTTTTT. It specifies CASSDSRDTGELFF.

The chain links TRBV29-1 to TRBJ2-3; no clear D. Trimming cost V 4 bases and J 2 bases, with 7 bases left between them. Germline V gene lookup returns CDR1 SQVTM and CDR2 ANQGSEA. This CDR3 has 12 residues. This CDR3 is CSVGDFTDTQYF. CDR3 nucleotides: TGCAGCGTTGGCGACTTCACAGATACGCAGTATTTT.